This T cell receptor (beta chain) appears in the sequencing data of a study of blood T cell repertoires in COVID-19. Method: immunoSEQ multiplex PCR; TCRdb's copy keeps in-frame clones and lacks some. The repertoire holds roughly 150,000 clones, roughly four fifths seen once, with approximately 10% in the top ten. CDR3 length: 14 amino acids. The germline V gene has CDR1 SGDLS and CDR2 YYNGEE. V lost 0 bases and J lost 3, with 9 bases in between. This sequence joins TRBV9 and TRBJ1-2, with a weak D call TRBD1 (5 bases). Specimen: peripheral blood. The TCR was taken from a man in his 60s with active or convalescent COVID-19. The CDR3 reads CASSVGSGDYGYTF. The CDR3 DNA sequence: TGTGCCAGCAGCGTAGGGTCGGGGGACTATGGCTACACCTTC.